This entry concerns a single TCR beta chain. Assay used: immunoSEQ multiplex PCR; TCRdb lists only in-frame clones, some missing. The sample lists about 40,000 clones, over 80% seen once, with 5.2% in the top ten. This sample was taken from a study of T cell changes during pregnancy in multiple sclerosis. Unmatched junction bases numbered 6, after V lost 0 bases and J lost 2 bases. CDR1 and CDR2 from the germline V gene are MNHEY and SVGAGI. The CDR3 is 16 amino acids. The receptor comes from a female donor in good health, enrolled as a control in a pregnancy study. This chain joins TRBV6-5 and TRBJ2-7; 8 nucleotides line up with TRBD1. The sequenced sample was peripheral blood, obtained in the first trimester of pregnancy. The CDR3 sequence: CASSYSGTGDPYEQYF. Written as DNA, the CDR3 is TGTGCCAGCAGTTACTCCGGGACAGGCGATCCCTACGAGCAGTACTTC.